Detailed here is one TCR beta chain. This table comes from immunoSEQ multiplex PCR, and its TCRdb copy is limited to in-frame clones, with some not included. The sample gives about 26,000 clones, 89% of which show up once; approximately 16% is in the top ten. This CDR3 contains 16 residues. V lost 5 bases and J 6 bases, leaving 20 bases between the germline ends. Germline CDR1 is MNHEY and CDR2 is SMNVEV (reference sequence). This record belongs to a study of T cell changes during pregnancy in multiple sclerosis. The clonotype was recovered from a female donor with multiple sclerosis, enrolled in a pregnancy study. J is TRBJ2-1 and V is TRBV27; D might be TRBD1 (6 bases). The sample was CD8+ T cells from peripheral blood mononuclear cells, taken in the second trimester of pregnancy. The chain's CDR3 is CASSPEGPQGRNEQFF. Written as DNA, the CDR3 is TGTGCCAGCAGTCCAGAGGGACCACAGGGACGCAATGAGCAGTTCTTC.